This entry features one T cell receptor beta chain sequence. Its antigen is still unknown. Per sorted-subset replicate PCR, input was approximately 0.2 ug DNA, representing 30,000 or so T cell genomes. TCRdb's copy holds only in-frame clones and misses some; the assay was immunoSEQ multiplex PCR. The profile covers 500,000 or so clones, with roughly 95% appearing a single time and about 0.068% taken by the ten largest. The CDR3 covers 16 residues. Trimming cost V 0 bases and J 7 bases, with 15 bases left between them. CDR1 and CDR2 (germline): SGHAT, FQNNGV. This entry is derived from a study of shared clonotypes between healthy human individuals. Study outcomes and limitations: Non-shared clonotypes showed lower generation probabilities than clonotypes common to all four donors.

V usage is TRBV11-2 and J usage is TRBJ2-2, with D unclear. Sequenced sample: naive CD4+ T cells sorted from blood. Described subset: CD45RA+ positively selected. The receptor was derived from a young woman in good health. CDR3 coding DNA: TGTGCCAGCAGCTTAGATATGGCCTACCCTAGCGGGGAGCTGTTTTTT. As protein: CASSLDMAYPSGELFF.